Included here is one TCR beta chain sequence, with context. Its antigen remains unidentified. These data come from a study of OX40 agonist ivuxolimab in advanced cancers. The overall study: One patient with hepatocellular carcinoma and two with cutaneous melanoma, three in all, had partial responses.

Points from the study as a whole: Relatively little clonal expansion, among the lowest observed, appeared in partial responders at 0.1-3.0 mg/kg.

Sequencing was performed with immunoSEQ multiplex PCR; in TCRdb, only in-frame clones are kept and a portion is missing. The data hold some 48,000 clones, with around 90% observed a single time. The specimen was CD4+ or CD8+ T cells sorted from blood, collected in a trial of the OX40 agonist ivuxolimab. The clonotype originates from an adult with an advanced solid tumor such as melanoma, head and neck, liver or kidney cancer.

The DNA of the CDR3 is TGTGCCAGCAGCCCATCGGGACTCATATACAATGAGCAGTTCTTC. Translated, it gives CASSPSGLIYNEQFF. The chain links TRBV2 to TRBJ2-1; perhaps TRBD2 as D (6 bases). CDR1 and CDR2 (germline): SNHLY, FYNNEI. Trimming cost V 6 bases and J 4 bases, with 16 bases left between them. The CDR3 extends over 15 amino acids.